This section outlines one TCR beta chain sequence together with its context. Antigen unknown. Germline V CDR1 and CDR2: MNHEY, SMNVEV (reference sequence). This CDR3 comprises 17 residues. Trimming took off 6 bases at V and 5 bases at J, with 20 bases between the two ends. These data come from a study of cytomegalovirus exposure and HLA in healthy donors. Study results and caveats: The study listed 150 to 200 cytomegalovirus-associated TCR beta chains. High specificity and sensitivity for cytomegalovirus status were reported for the classifier. A few chains linked to CMV were shown in vitro to be specific for CMV antigens. The study found most TCR sequences rare, yet found some public TCRs in many donors.

The repertoire was sequenced with immunoSEQ multiplex PCR; TCRdb's copy has only in-frame clones and lacks some. Of under 300,000 clones listed, about 90% were seen once; the top ten hold 0.35% to 0.45%. The chain is built from TRBV27 and TRBJ1-6; D is perhaps TRBD1 (6 bases). This receptor was identified in a woman aged 18-30 years in good health and CMV-seronegative. The sample taken for sequencing was PBMCs. The CDR3 DNA reads as TGTGCCAGCAGACCCTCTCGTAGGACAGACCATAATTCACCCCTCCACTTT. Amino acids: CASRPSRRTDHNSPLHF.